The 18 T cell receptor beta chains listed next were all sequenced from one sample in a study of CD8 T cells in Susac syndrome. Random hexamers were used to reverse transcribe about 0.5 to 1 ug of RNA. TCRdb re-derived calls from the immunoSEQ multiplex PCR reads in MiXCR, one entry per CDR3 protein. The table records about 180,000 distinct CDR3 sequences, approximately 95% of them present only once. The sample comprised CD8+ T cells from PBMCs. The receptors come from a human donor with multiple sclerosis.

The genes are TRBV5-1 and TRBJ2-5, with D maybe TRBD1 (6 bases). The V gene's germline CDR1 is SGHRS and CDR2 YFSETQ. The CDR3 has 17 amino acids. With 0 bases removed from V and 2 bases from J, the gap between germline ends came to 17 bases. The CDR3, as DNA: TGCGCCAGCAGCTTGGACCCTTCTTTAAGGGGGCAAGAGACCCAGTACTTC. It codes for CASSLDPSLRGQETQYF.

The chain uses TRBV27 and TRBJ2-4; 8 bases align to TRBD2. Germline CDR1 and CDR2: MNHEY and SMNVEV (reference sequence). Trimming at V came to 6 bases and at J to 3 bases, leaving 7 bases not matched to a gene. This CDR3 comprises 15 residues. This CDR3 is CASSPSGGFKNIQYF. CDR3 nucleotides: TGTGCCAGCAGCCCCTCGGGGGGGTTCAAAAACATTCAGTACTTC.

This chain links TRBV27 with TRBJ2-1; 10 nucleotides line up with TRBD2. The V gene's germline CDR1 is MNHEY and CDR2 SMNVEV (reference sequence). This CDR3 region has 15 residues. V shed 6 bases, J shed 4 bases, and the junction held 6 bases outside the gene matches. The CDR3, as DNA: TGTGCCAGCAGCTTGTGGACTAGCGGATACAATGAGCAGTTCTTC. Protein product: CASSLWTSGYNEQFF.

V gene TRBV28 combines with J gene TRBJ2-4, with D perhaps assigned TRBD1 or TRBD2 (7 bases each). Trimming left V 1 base short and J 8 bases short, with 15 bases between. Germline V gene data show CDR1 as MDHEN and CDR2 as SYDVKM. This CDR3 region has 15 residues. The CDR3 DNA is TGTGCCAGCAGTTTATTGACGACAGGGAGGGACATTCAGTACTTC. Translating gives CASSLLTTGRDIQYF.

V and J are TRBV28 and TRBJ2-1, with D perhaps matching TRBD1 (5 bases). V was cut by 4 bases and J by 9 bases, with 22 bases left in between. Looked up from germline, CDR1 is MDHEN and CDR2 is SYDVKM. The CDR3 is made up of 16 amino acids. The CDR3 loop is CASSYSGGNRQGEQFF. The CDR3 DNA is TGTGCCAGCAGTTACTCAGGTGGAAATCGTCAGGGTGAGCAGTTCTTC.

CDR3 residues: CSATQIGGGQYNEQFF. As DNA, the CDR3 is TGCAGTGCTACACAAATTGGCGGGGGGCAATACAATGAGCAGTTCTTC. The genes are TRBV20-1 and TRBJ2-1, with 8 bases aligning to TRBD2. The junction had 12 bases not matched to a gene; V was cut back by 4 bases and J by 4 bases. The CDR3 is 16 residues long. In germline, CDR1 is DFQATT, CDR2 SNEGSKA (reference sequence).

V usage is TRBV30 and J usage is TRBJ2-7; no firm D call. The ends were cut back, 3 bases at V and 0 bases at J, with 6 bases in the middle. Germline V CDR1 and CDR2: GTSNPN, SVGIG (reference sequence). The CDR3 covers 12 residues. The chain's CDR3 is CAWRAHSYEQYF. DNA for the CDR3: TGTGCCTGGAGAGCCCACTCCTACGAGCAGTACTTC.

Only one count was recorded for this clonotype. J is TRBJ2-3 and V is TRBV6-4, with 8 bases fitting TRBD2. V was clipped by 6 bases and J by 4 bases; unmatched bases: 12. Germline CDR1 reads MRHNA; CDR2 reads SNTAGT. CDR3 length: 16 amino acids. CDR3 sequence: CASSIKSGSGADTQYF. The CDR3 nucleotides read TGTGCCAGCAGCATTAAAAGCGGGAGTGGCGCAGATACGCAGTATTTT.

The chain has TRBV29-1 and TRBJ2-2, with unresolved D. CDR1 SQVTM and CDR2 ANQGSEA come from the germline V gene. The CDR3 sequence is 13 residues long. V lost 7 bases to trimming and J lost 4 bases, with 13 bases between them. The CDR3 DNA is TGCAGCGCTTATCCCGGTAGCACCGGGGAGCTGTTTTTT. As protein: CSAYPGSTGELFF.

This clonotype has a single count. This chain uses TRBV2 with TRBJ2-3; 8 bases line up with TRBD1. The V gene's germline CDR1 is SNHLY and CDR2 FYNNEI. The CDR3 has 16 amino acids. V was pared by 4 bases and J by 3 bases, with 9 bases of the junction left unmatched. The CDR3 sequence is CASSVWTGYDTDTQYF. As DNA, the CDR3 is TGTGCCAGCAGTGTATGGACAGGGTACGATACAGATACGCAGTATTTT.

The chain links TRBV7-9 to TRBJ1-1; D is unclear. The V end was cut by 1 base, the J end by 2 bases, with 11 bases between. The CDR3 is made up of 15 amino acids. Per germline, CDR1 SEHNR and CDR2 FQNEAQ (reference sequence). CDR3 sequence reads: CASSLVSGINTEAFF. The CDR3 nucleotides are TGTGCCAGCAGCTTAGTATCTGGGATCAACACTGAAGCTTTCTTT.

The chain carries TRBV7-9 and TRBJ2-1, with TRBD2 matching over 13 bases. Germline V gene data show CDR1 as SEHNR and CDR2 as FQNEAQ (reference sequence). The junction had 9 bases not matched to a gene; V was cut back by 6 bases and J by 10 bases. The length of the CDR3 is 15 residues. Written as DNA, the CDR3 is TGTGCCAGCAGTCCTACTAGCGGGAGGGCAGAAGAGCAGTTCTTC. This translates into CASSPTSGRAEEQFF.

This clonotype is a singleton in its sample. V and J are TRBV11-2 and TRBJ2-5; 7 bases are shared with TRBD1. Germline CDR1 SGHAT, CDR2 FQNNGV. The trim removed 5 bases at V and 5 bases at J, leaving 8 bases unmatched. This CDR3 is 14 amino acids long. The CDR3 coding sequence is TGTGCCAGCAGCCGACTAACAGGGGACGAGACCCAGTACTTC. It is translated as CASSRLTGDETQYF.

This chain uses TRBV7-9 with TRBJ2-7; 7 bases align to TRBD1. The CDR3 runs 12 residues. Trimming cost V 7 bases and J 2 bases; bases outside gene matches: 2. Germline-derived CDR1 and CDR2 are SEHNR and FQNEAQ (reference sequence). CDR3 in DNA: TGTGCCAGCATAGGGGGCACCTACGAGCAGTACTTC. Amino acids: CASIGGTYEQYF.

J is TRBJ1-1 and V is TRBV20-1; tentative D call: TRBD1 (5 bases). V was pared by 6 bases and J by 0 bases, with 14 bases between. The CDR3 is made up of 14 amino acids. Germline V gives CDR1 DFQATT, CDR2 SNEGSKA (reference sequence). The CDR3 sequence is CSAESRGVNTEAFF. Here the CDR3 DNA reads TGCAGTGCCGAAAGCCGGGGCGTGAACACTGAAGCTTTCTTT.

The V and J genes are TRBV7-9 and TRBJ2-3, with D uncertain. Germline V lookup: CDR1 SEHNR, CDR2 FQNEAQ (reference sequence). The CDR3 totals 14 residues. V was cut by 11 bases and J by 4 bases, with 19 bases left in between. DNA for the CDR3: TGTGCCGCCCTCATTGGGGTCTCCGCAGATACGCAGTATTTT. It specifies CAALIGVSADTQYF.

V gene TRBV20-1 combines with J gene TRBJ2-1; 7 bases fit TRBD2. V lost 6 bases to trimming and J lost 4 bases; unmatched junction nucleotides: 9. The CDR3 has 14 residues. CDR1 is DFQATT, CDR2 SNEGSKA, per germline (reference sequence). CDR3 DNA: TGCAGTGCGCCGGTGGGGGGGTATTACAATGAGCAGTTCTTC. Its protein is CSAPVGGYYNEQFF.

The rearrangement uses TRBV27 and TRBJ1-5; D gene ambiguous. There are 13 residues in the CDR3. V shed 1 base and J shed 5 bases, with 6 bases lying between them. Germline V gene sequence: CDR1 MNHEY, CDR2 SMNVEV (reference sequence). CDR3 amino acids: CASSLFSDQPQHF. The CDR3 DNA reads as TGTGCCAGCAGTTTATTCTCCGATCAGCCCCAGCATTTT.